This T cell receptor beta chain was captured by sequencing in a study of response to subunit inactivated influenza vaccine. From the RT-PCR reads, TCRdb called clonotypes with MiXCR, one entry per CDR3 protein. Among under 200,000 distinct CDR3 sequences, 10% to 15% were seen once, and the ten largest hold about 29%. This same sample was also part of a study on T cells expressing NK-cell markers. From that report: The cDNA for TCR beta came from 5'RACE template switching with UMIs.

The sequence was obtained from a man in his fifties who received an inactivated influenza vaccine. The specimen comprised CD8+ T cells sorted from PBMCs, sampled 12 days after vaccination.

Written as DNA, the CDR3 is TGTGCCAGCAGTTACTCGGAACCAGGCCCGGGAGGGGGCGCCTATGGCTACACCTTC. Protein sequence: CASSYSEPGPGGGAYGYTF. The rearrangement joins TRBV6-5 to TRBJ1-2; TRBD1 aligns across 7 bases. Trimming took 0 bases from V and 4 from J; bases not matched to a gene: 17. The CDR3 has 19 residues. From germline, CDR1 is MNHEY and CDR2 SVGAGI.